The clone carrying this TCR beta chain was seen a single time. Original methodology: Amplification with reference gene primers provided the estimates of nucleated cell counts. The data were produced by immunoSEQ multiplex PCR, yet TCRdb's version contains in-frame clones alone and is incomplete. The V and J calls and clone size come from that table; D and trimming were worked out from the DNA. This sample has 29,000 or so clones, with around 86% found just once. This sample is drawn from a study of blood T cell repertoires in COVID-19. The overall study: The samples span acute and convalescent COVID-19 from the United States, Italy and Spain. PBMCs, B-cell-depleted T cells, or T cells provided the cDNA or gDNA that made up the material.

The trim removed 0 bases at V and 5 bases at J, leaving 9 bases unmatched. Germline V gene lookup returns CDR1 SGHNT and CDR2 YYREEE (reference sequence). This CDR3 contains 16 residues. This TCR was recovered from a human donor in a cohort sampled during active COVID-19. The donor label of this sample is uncertain. The sequencing input was peripheral blood. The chain joins TRBV5-4 to TRBJ2-7; 9 bases map to TRBD2. CDR3 coding DNA: TGTGCCAGCAGCTTGGGGTTTAGCGGGAGAGTCAACGAGCAGTACTTC. Translating it yields CASSLGFSGRVNEQYF.